The clone carrying this TCR beta chain appeared a few times. What it binds is unknown. CDR1 and CDR2 (germline): SQVTM, ANQGSEA. The CDR3 is made up of 14 amino acids. V lost 6 bases and J lost 1, with 14 bases in between. As it was prepared, the TCRbeta library received unique molecular identifiers. Using its own MiXCR run on the PCR reads, TCRdb lists one record per CDR3 protein. The data hold hundreds of thousands of distinct CDR3 sequences, with 10% to 15% observed a single time. This record comes from a study of T-cell reconstitution after alpha-beta-depleted transplantation in children. The study's findings and limits: Some patients' high day-60 TCRbeta diversity was attributed to recipient cells surviving conditioning. Several hundred expanded graft clones reportedly gave rise to the alpha-beta T cells present about two months after transplant.

The TCR was taken from a male patient aged 5 to 17 who had a stem cell transplant for acute myeloid leukemia, so the T cells may come from the graft donor. This chain links TRBV29-1 with TRBJ2-3; D is unclear. The sequencing here drew on PBMCs, mostly from graft donor cells, taken 360 days after TCRalphabeta/CD19-depleted stem cell transplant. Here the CDR3 DNA reads TGCAGCGTCCGAATAACCCCCCGCACAGATACGCAGTATTTT. Encoded protein: CSVRITPRTDTQYF.